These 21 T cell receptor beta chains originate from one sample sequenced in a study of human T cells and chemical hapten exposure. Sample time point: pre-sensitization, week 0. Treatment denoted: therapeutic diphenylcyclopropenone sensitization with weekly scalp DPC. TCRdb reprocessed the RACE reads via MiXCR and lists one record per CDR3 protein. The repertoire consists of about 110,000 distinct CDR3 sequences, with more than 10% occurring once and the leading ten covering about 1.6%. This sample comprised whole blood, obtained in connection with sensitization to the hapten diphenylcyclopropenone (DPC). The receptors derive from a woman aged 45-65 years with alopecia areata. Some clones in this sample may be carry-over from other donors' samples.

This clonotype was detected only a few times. The CDR3: CASSLGVDEKLFF. CDR3 bases: TGTGCCAGCAGTTTAGGGGTGGATGAAAAACTGTTTTTT. V usage is TRBV28 and J usage is TRBJ1-4, with unresolved D. CDR3 length equals 13 residues. The V and J ends lost 2 bases and 6 bases respectively, with 7 bases between them. The germline V gene encodes CDR1 MDHEN and CDR2 SYDVKM.

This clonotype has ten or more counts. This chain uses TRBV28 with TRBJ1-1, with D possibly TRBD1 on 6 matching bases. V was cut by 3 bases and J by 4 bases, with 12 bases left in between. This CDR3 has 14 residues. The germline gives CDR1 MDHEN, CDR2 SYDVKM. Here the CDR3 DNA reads TGTGCCAGCAGTTTGGGGACAATGAGCACTGAAGCTTTCTTT. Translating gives CASSLGTMSTEAFF.

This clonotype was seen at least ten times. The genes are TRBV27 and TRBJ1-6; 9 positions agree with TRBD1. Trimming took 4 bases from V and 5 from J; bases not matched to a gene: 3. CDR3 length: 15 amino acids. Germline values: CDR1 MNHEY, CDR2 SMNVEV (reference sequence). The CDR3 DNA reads TGTGCCAGCAGTTGGGGGGACAGGGATAATTCACCCCTCCACTTT. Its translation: CASSWGDRDNSPLHF.

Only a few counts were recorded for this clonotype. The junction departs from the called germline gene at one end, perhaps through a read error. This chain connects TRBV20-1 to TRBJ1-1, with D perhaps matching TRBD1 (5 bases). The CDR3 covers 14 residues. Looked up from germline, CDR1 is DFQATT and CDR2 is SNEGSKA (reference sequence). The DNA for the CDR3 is TGCAGTGCTAGAGCTACAGGAATTGATACTGAGGCTTTCTTT. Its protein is CSARATGIDTEAFF.

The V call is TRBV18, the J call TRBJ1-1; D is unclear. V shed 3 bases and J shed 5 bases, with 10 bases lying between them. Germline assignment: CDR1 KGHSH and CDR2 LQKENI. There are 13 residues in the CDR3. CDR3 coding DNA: TGTGCCAGCTCACCCGAACGGAGTACTGAAGCTTTCTTT. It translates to CASSPERSTEAFF.

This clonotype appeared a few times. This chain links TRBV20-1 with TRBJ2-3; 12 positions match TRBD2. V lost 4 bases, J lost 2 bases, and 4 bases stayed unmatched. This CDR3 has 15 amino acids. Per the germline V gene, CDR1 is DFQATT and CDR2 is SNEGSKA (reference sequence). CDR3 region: CSAIRLAGDTDTQYF. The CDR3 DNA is TGCAGTGCTATTAGACTAGCGGGGGACACAGATACGCAGTATTTT.

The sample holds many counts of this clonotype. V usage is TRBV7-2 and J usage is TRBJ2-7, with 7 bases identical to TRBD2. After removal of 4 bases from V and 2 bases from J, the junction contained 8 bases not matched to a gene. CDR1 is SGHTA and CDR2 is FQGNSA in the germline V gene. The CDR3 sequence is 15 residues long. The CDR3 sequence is CASSSGLVLAYEQYF. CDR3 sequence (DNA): TGTGCCAGCAGCTCAGGACTAGTCCTGGCCTACGAGCAGTACTTC.

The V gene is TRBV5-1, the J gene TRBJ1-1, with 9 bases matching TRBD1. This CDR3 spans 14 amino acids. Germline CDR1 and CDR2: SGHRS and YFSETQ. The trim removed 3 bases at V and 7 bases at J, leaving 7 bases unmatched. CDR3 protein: CASSSGQGLGEAFF. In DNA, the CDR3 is TGCGCCAGCAGCTCAGGACAGGGGTTAGGTGAAGCTTTCTTT.

CDR3 bases: TGTGCCAGCAGTTACCAAGGACAGGGGGCTGAAAAACTGTTTTTT. Translation gives CASSYQGQGAEKLFF. The V call is TRBV6-6, the J call TRBJ1-4; 11 bases agree with TRBD1. After removal of 2 bases from V and 7 bases from J, the junction contained 3 bases not matched to a gene. This CDR3 has 15 amino acids. CDR1 and CDR2 (germline): MNHNY, SVGAGI (reference sequence).

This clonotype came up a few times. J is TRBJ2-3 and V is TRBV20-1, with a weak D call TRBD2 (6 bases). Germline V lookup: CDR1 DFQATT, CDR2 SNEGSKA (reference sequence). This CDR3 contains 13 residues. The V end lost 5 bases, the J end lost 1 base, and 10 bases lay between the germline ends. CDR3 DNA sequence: TGCAGTGCTTGGGGAGGAGGCACAGATACGCAGTATTTT. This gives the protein CSAWGGGTDTQYF.

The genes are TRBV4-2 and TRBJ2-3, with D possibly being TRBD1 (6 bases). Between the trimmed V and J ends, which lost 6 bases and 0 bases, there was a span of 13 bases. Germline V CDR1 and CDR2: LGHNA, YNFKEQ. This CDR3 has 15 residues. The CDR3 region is CASRAGTHSTDTQYF. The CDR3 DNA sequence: TGTGCCAGCAGGGCCGGGACACACAGCACAGATACGCAGTATTTT.

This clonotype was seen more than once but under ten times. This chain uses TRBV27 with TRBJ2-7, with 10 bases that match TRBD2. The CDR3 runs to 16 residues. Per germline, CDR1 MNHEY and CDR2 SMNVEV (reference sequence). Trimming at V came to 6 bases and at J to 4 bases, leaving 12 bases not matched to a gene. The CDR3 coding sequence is TGTGCCAGCAGGCGCATCGCTAGCGGGAGATGGTACGAGCAGTACTTC. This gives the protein CASRRIASGRWYEQYF.

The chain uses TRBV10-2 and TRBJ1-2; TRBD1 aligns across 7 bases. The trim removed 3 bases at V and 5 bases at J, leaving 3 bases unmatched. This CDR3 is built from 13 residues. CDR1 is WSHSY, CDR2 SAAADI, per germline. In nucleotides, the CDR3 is TGCGCCAGCAGTGAACAGGGGTTTTATGGCTACACCTTC. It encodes CASSEQGFYGYTF.

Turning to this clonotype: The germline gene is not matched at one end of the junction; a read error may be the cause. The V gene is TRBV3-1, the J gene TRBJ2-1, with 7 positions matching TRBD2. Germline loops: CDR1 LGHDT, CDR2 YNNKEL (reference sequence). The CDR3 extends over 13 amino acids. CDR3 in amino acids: CASSQVSMGLPLF. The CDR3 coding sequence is TGTGCCAGCAGCCAAGTTAGTATGGGACTACCCCTCTTC.

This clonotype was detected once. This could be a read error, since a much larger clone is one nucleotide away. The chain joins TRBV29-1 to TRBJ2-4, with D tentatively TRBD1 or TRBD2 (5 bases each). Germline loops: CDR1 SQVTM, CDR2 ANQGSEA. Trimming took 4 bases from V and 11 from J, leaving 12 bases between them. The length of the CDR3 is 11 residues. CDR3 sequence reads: CSVVGETFQYF. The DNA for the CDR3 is TGCAGCGTTGTGGGGGAGACATTTCAGTACTTC.

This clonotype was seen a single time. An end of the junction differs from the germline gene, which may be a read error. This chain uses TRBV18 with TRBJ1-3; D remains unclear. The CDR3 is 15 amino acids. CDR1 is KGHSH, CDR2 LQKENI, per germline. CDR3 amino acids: CVSSPTTASGNTIYF. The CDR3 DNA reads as TGTGTCAGCTCCCCAACTACAGCGTCTGGAAACACCATATATTTT.

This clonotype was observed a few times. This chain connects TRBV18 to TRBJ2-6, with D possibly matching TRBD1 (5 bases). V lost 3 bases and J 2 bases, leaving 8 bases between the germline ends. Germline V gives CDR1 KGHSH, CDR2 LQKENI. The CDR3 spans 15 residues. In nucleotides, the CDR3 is TGTGCCAGCTCACCTCAGGGCACTGGGGCCAACGTCCTGACTTTC. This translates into CASSPQGTGANVLTF.

The CDR3: CSAHSAKDFSGANVLTF. The CDR3 nucleotides read TGCAGTGCTCACTCCGCCAAAGACTTCTCTGGGGCCAACGTCCTGACTTTC. This chain connects TRBV20-1 to TRBJ2-6; D is unclear. The germline CDR1 and CDR2 sequences are DFQATT and SNEGSKA (reference sequence). CDR3 length: 17 residues. The V and J ends lost 5 bases and 0 bases respectively, with 17 bases between them.

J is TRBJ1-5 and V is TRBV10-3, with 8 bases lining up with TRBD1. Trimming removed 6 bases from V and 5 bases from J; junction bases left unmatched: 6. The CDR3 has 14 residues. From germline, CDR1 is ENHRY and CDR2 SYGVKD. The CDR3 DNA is TGTGCCATCAGCCCCGGGACAGGCGATCAGCCCCAGCATTTT. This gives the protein CAISPGTGDQPQHF.

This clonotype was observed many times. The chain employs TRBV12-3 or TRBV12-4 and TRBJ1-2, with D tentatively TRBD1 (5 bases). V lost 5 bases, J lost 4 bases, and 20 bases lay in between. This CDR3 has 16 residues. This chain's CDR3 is CASSPIPGRGAYGYTF. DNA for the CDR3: TGTGCCAGCAGTCCCATTCCGGGAAGAGGGGCCTATGGCTACACCTTC.

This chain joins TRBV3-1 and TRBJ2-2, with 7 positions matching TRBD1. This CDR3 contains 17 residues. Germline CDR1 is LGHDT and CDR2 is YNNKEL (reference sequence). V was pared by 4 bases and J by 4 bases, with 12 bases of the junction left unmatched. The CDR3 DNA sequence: TGTGCCAGCAGCCTTGGGTCCAGGGGGATAAGCACCGGGGAGCTGTTTTTT. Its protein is CASSLGSRGISTGELFF.